The 14 T cell receptor beta chains below come from one sample, sequenced in a study of T cells in Graves' hyperthyroidism and ophthalmopathy. The TCR beta CDR3 regions underwent amplification using RNA transcripts as the source. The HTBI primer set was used in a first-round RT-PCR of the TCR CDR3. TCRdb re-called the multiplex PCR reads with MiXCR, one entry per CDR3 protein. The sample has approximately 590,000 distinct CDR3 sequences, more than 15% seen once. The sample was blood. The source is a woman aged 30 to 39 with Graves' hyperthyroidism.

This clonotype was seen at least ten times. The chain combines TRBV7-8 with TRBJ1-3; maybe TRBD1 (5 bases). The germline gives CDR1 SGHVS, CDR2 FQNEAQ. The CDR3 consists of 16 residues. The V and J ends lost 5 bases and 0 bases respectively, with 14 bases between them. Written as DNA, the CDR3 is TGTGCCAGCAGCCCTAGCAGGGACCGCTCTGGAAACACCATATATTTT. Amino acids: CASSPSRDRSGNTIYF. The variable domain in full, completed from reference TRBV7-8 and TRBJ1-3, reads GAGVSQSPRYKVAKRGQDVALRCDPISGHVSLFWYQQALGQGPEFLTYFQNEAQLDKSGLPSDRFFAERPEGSVSTLKIQRTQQEDSAVYLCASSPSRDRSGNTIYFGEGSWLTVV.

The V call is TRBV7-8, the J call TRBJ2-5, with 8 bases matching TRBD2. J gave up 5 bases and V 3 bases, and 5 bases lay outside the gene matches. Germline V lookup: CDR1 SGHVS, CDR2 FQNEAQ. This CDR3 is 14 amino acids long. The CDR3 loop reads CASSFGGGGETQYF. Written as DNA, the CDR3 is TGTGCCAGCAGCTTCGGGGGGGGCGGGGAGACCCAGTACTTC. The full variable domain, with the rest looked up from reference TRBV7-8 and TRBJ2-5, is GAGVSQSPRYKVAKRGQDVALRCDPISGHVSLFWYQQALGQGPEFLTYFQNEAQLDKSGLPSDRFFAERPEGSVSTLKIQRTQQEDSAVYLCASSFGGGGETQYFGPGTRLLVL.

This clonotype was counted at least ten times. The rearrangement uses TRBV24-1 and TRBJ2-1; D ambiguous. In germline, CDR1 is KGHDR, CDR2 SFDVKD. The CDR3 contains 12 residues. V shed 2 bases and J shed 2 bases, with 0 bases lying between them. CDR3 sequence: CATSDSYNEQFF. DNA of the CDR3: TGTGCCACCAGTGATTCCTACAATGAGCAGTTCTTC.

This clonotype was counted a few times. The genes are TRBV9 and TRBJ2-7; D unresolved. Per germline, CDR1 SGDLS and CDR2 YYNGEE. V was trimmed by 0 bases and J by 3 bases, leaving 10 bases between them. The CDR3 has 14 residues. The CDR3 DNA sequence: TGTGCCAGCAGCGTAGAGTCGGCCGGCTACGAGCAGTACTTC. Translation: CASSVESAGYEQYF.

The chain has TRBV6-1 and TRBJ2-3, with 16 bases that match TRBD2. This CDR3 is 18 amino acids long. Germline V gives CDR1 MNHNS, CDR2 SASEGT. The V and J ends lost 7 bases and 2 bases, in that order; junction bases with no gene match: 9. The CDR3 nucleotides read TGTGCCAGCACGGGGACTAGCGGGAGGGCCTCATACACAGATACGCAGTATTTT. Its translation is CASTGTSGRASYTDTQYF.

The table lists this clonotype with a few counts. The chain is built from TRBV10-2 and TRBJ2-5; 8 bases agree with TRBD2. The CDR3 runs 18 residues. Germline V gene data show CDR1 as WSHSY and CDR2 as SAAADI. J lost 6 bases, V lost 10 bases, and 25 bases had no gene match. The CDR3 coding sequence is TGCGCCACCTGGGTGGGGCCTTGGACTAGCAGACAGGCGAAGACCCAGTACTTC. Translation gives CATWVGPWTSRQAKTQYF.

Of note for this clonotype: The junction shows a germline mismatch at one end, possibly a read error. This chain links TRBV30 with TRBJ1-2; 8 nucleotides align to TRBD1. Germline V CDR1 and CDR2: GTSNPN, SVGIG (reference sequence). This CDR3 is 13 amino acids long. For the CDR3, the DNA is TGTGCCTGGAGTGGGGGACAGGTATATGGCCACACCTTC. It encodes CAWSGGQVYGHTF.

This clonotype turned up a few times. This rearrangement joins TRBV7-3 to TRBJ2-3; D is unclear. V shed 3 bases and J shed 6 bases, with 10 bases lying between them. This CDR3 is 13 amino acids long. Per germline, CDR1 SGHTA and CDR2 FQGTGA. This CDR3 is CASSFISWDTQYF. The CDR3 region has the DNA TGTGCCAGCAGCTTCATTAGTTGGGATACGCAGTATTTT.

This clonotype has at least ten counts. The chain uses TRBV7-2 and TRBJ2-4; no reliable D call. Germline CDR1 and CDR2: SGHTA and FQGNSA. The CDR3 runs 13 residues. V was shortened by 1 base and J by 4 bases, with 5 bases between the two germline ends. CDR3 bases: TGTGCCAGCAGCTTAGAAGCAAAAAACATTCAGTACTTC. Encoded protein: CASSLEAKNIQYF.

In its sample, this clonotype was seen once. This chain joins TRBV19 and TRBJ1-1; weak D call: TRBD1 (6 bases). The length of the CDR3 is 15 residues. Deletions cut 3 bases from V and 1 base from J, with 12 bases between. Germline V gene data show CDR1 as LNHDA and CDR2 as SQIVND (reference sequence). The CDR3 DNA reads as TGTGCCAGTAGTATGTGGGGACACCAGAACACTGAAGCTTTCTTT. Protein: CASSMWGHQNTEAFF.

This clonotype has ten or more counts. The chain recombines TRBV5-5 with TRBJ2-7, with D unclear. The germline CDR1 and CDR2 sequences are SGHKS and YYEKEE (reference sequence). V lost 2 bases and J lost 0, with 9 bases in between. This CDR3 spans 14 amino acids. The CDR3 DNA follows: TGTGCCAGCAGCTTCCAACGGAGCTCCTACGAGCAGTACTTC. It codes for CASSFQRSSYEQYF.

This clonotype was observed at least ten times. The rearrangement uses TRBV2 and TRBJ2-7; D is unresolved. The CDR3 has 11 residues. The V gene lost 6 bases and the J gene lost 4 bases, with 7 bases spanning the gap. Looked up from germline, CDR1 is SNHLY and CDR2 is FYNNEI. The CDR3 here is CASRVEYEQYF. CDR3 DNA sequence: TGTGCCAGCAGGGTAGAGTACGAGCAGTACTTC.

The chain uses TRBV4-1 and TRBJ1-2; 8 bases map to TRBD1. The germline CDR1 and CDR2 sequences are MGHRA and YSYEKL. Trimming cost V 1 base and J 0 bases; bases outside gene matches: 10. The CDR3 extends over 18 amino acids. CDR3 in amino acids: CASSQGSGGLRSNYGYTF. In nucleotides, the CDR3 is TGCGCCAGCAGCCAAGGCTCAGGGGGCTTGAGATCTAACTATGGCTACACCTTC.

The chain joins TRBV10-3 to TRBJ2-7; perhaps D is TRBD1 or TRBD2 (6 bases each). CDR3 size: 14 residues. Looked up from germline, CDR1 is ENHRY and CDR2 is SYGVKD. Between the trimmed V and J ends, which lost 6 bases and 4 bases, there was a span of 16 bases. CDR3 nucleotides: TGTGCCATCAGGGGGGCCAAGGAGGGGTACGAGCAGTACTTC. As protein: CAIRGAKEGYEQYF.